This T cell receptor (beta chain) was captured by sequencing in a study of blood T cell repertoires in COVID-19. Germline CDR1 reads ENHRY; CDR2 reads SYGVKD. Trimming removed 3 bases at V and 5 bases at J, with 10 bases between. The CDR3 is 13 amino acids. How the authors handled the data: Using reference gene primer amplification, nucleated cell counts were estimated. Using immunoSEQ multiplex PCR, the repertoire was profiled, and TCRdb retains in-frame clones only, with some absent. V and J calls and clone size are copied from that table; D and trimming were computed from the DNA. Of some 140,000 clones in the sample, about 80% are singletons; the top ten hold roughly 10%.

V gene TRBV10-3 combines with J gene TRBJ1-2; D might be TRBD1 (5 bases). The material sequenced was peripheral blood. This receptor was identified in a human donor in a cohort sampled during active COVID-19. DNA for the CDR3: TGTGCCATCAGTGATGACAGAAGATATGGCTACACCTTC. This gives the protein CAISDDRRYGYTF.